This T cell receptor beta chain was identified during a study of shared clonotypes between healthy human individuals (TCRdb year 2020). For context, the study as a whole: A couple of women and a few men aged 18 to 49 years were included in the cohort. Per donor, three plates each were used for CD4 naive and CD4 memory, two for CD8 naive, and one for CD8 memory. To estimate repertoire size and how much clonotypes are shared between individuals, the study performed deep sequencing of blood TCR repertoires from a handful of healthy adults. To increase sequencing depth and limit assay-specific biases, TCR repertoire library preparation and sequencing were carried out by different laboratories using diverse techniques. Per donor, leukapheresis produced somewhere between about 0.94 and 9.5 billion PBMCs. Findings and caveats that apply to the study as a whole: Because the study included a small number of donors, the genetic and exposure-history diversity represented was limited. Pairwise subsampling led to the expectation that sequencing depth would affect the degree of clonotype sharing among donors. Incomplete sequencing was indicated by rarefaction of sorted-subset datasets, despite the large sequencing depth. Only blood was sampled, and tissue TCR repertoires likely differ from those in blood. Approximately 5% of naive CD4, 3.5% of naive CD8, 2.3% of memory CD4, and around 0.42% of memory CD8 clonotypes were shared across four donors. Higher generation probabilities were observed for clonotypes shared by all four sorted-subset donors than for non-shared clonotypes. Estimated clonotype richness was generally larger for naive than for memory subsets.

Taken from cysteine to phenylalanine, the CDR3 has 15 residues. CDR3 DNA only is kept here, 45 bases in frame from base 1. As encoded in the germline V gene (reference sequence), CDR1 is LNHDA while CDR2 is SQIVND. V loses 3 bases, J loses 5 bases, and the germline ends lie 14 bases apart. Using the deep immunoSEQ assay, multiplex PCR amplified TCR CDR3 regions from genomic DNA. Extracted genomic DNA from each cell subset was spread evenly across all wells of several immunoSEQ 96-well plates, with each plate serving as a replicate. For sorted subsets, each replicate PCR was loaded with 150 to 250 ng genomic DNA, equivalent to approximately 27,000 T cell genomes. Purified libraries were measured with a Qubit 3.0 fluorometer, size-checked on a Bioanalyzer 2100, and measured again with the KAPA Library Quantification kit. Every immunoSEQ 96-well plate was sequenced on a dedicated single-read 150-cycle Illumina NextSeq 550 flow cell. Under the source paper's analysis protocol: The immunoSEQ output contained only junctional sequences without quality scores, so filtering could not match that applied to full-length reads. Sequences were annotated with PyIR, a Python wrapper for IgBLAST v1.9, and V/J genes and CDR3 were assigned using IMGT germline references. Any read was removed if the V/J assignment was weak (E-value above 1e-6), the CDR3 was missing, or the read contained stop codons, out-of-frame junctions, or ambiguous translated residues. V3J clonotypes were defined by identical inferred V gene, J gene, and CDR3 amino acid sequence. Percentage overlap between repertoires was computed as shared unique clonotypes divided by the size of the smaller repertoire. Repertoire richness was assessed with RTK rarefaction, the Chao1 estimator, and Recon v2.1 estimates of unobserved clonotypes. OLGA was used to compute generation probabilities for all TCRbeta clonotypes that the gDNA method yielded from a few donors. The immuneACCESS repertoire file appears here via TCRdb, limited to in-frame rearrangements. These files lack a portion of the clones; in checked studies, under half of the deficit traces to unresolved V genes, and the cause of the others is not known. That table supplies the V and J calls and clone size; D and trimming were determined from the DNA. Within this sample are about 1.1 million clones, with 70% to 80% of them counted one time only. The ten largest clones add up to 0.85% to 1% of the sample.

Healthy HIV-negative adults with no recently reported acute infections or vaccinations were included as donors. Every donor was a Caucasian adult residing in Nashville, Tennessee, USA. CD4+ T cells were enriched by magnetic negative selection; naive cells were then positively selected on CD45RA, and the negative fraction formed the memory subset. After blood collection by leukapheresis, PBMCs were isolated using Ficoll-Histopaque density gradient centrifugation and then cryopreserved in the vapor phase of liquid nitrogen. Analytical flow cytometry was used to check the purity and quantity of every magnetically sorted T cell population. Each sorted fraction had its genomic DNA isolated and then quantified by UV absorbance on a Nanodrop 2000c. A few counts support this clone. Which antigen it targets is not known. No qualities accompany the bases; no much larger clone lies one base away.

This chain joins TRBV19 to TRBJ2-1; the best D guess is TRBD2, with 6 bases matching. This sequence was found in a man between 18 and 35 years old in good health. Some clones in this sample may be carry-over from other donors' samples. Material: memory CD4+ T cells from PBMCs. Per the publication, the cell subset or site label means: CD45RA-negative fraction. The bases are TGTGCCAGTAGTATGTGGCGGGGAGGCCACAATGAGCAGTTCTTC. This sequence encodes CASSMWRGGHNEQFF.